This T cell receptor (beta chain) is drawn from a study of CD8+ T cells in alopecia areata. Germline loops: CDR1 SGHDT, CDR2 YYEEEE. V was clipped by 2 bases and J by 5 bases, with 10 bases between them. This CDR3 spans 13 amino acids. cDNA serving as the sequencing template came from extracted, reverse transcribed RNA. The protocol was immunoSEQ multiplex PCR, while the TCRdb copy is restricted to in-frame clones and leaves out a portion. The data show 110,000 or so clones, around 61% seen once. This sequence was found in a human donor in good health. Sequencing input: CD4+ T cells sorted from blood. V gene TRBV5-6 combines with J gene TRBJ1-1; tentatively, D is TRBD1 (5 bases). DNA for the CDR3: TGTGCCAGCAGCTTCCAGTCAGGGACTGAAGCTTTCTTT. It yields the protein CASSFQSGTEAFF.